Detailed here is one T cell receptor (beta chain). The data originate from a study of PD-1 and CTLA-4 blockade in melanoma. Method: immunoSEQ multiplex PCR; TCRdb's copy keeps in-frame clones and lacks some. Of 20,000 to 25,000 clones listed, about 91% are singletons. The CDR3 runs to 15 residues. Germline CDR1 SGHAT, CDR2 FQNNGV. With 2 bases removed from V and 0 bases from J, the gap between germline ends came to 10 bases. The V gene is TRBV11-2, the J gene TRBJ1-1, with a weak D call TRBD1 (6 bases). The receptor comes from a human donor with melanoma. Sequences were derived from CD8+ T cells from peripheral blood, sampled before anti-PD-1 treatment. CDR3 loop: CASSLPGVLNTEAFF. For the CDR3, the DNA is TGTGCCAGCAGCTTACCAGGGGTCTTGAACACTGAAGCTTTCTTT.